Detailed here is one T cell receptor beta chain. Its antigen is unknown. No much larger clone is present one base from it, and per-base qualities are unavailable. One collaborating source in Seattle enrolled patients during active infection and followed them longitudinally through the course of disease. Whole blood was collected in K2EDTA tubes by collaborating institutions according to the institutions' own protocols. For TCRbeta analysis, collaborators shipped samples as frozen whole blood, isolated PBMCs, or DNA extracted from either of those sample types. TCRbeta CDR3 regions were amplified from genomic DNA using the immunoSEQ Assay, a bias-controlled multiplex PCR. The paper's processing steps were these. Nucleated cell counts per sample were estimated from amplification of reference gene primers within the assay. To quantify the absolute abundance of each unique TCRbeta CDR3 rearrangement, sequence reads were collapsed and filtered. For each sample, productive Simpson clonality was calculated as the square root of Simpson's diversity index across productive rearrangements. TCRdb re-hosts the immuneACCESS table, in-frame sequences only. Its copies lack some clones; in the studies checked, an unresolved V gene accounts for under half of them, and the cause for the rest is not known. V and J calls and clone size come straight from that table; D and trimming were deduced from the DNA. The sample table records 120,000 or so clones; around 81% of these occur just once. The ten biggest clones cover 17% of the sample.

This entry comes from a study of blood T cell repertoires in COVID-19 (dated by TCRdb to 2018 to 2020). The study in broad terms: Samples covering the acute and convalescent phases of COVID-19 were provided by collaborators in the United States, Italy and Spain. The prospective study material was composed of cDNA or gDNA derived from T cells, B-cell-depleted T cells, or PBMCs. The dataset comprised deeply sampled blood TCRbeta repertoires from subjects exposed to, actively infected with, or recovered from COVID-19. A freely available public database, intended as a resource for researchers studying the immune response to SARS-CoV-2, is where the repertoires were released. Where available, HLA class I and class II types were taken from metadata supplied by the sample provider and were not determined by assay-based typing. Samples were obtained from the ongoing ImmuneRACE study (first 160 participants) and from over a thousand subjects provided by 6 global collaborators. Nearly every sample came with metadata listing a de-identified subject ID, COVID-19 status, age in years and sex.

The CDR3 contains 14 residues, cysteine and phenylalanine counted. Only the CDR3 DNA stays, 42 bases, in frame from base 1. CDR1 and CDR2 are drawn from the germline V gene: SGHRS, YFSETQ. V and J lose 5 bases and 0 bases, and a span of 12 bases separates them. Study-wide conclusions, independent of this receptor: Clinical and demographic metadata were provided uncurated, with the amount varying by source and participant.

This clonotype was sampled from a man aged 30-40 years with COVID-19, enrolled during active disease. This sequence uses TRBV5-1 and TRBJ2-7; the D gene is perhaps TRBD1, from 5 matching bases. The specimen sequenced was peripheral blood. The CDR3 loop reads CASRSDTNSYEQYF. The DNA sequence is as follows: TGCGCCAGCAGATCGGACACCAACTCCTACGAGCAGTACTTC.